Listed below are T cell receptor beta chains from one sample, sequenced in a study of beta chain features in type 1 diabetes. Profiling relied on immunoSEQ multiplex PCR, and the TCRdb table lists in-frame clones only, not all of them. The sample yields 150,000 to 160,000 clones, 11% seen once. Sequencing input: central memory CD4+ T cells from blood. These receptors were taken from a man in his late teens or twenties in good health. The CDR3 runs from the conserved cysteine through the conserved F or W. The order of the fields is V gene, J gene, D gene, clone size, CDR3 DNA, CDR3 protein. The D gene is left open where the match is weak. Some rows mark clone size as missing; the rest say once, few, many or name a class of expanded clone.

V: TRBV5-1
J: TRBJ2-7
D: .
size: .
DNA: TGCGCCAGCAGCTTGGAGCAGGGGCCCCAGGGCGAGCAGTACTTC
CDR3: CASSLEQGPQGEQYF

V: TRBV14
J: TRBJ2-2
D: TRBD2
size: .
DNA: TGTGCCAGCAACGGGGGGAAAACCGGGGAGCTGTTTTTT
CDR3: CASNGGKTGELFF

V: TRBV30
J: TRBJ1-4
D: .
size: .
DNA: TGTGCCTGGATCCCAAGGGGAATGAGTGAAAAACTGTTTTTT
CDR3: CAWIPRGMSEKLFF

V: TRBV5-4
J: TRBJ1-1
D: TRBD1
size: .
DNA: TGTGCCAGCAGCACCAAAATGCCAGGGGGTGTCTCTGAAGCTTTCTTT
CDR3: CASSTKMPGGVSEAFF

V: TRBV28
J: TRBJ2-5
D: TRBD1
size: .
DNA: TGTGCCAGCAGTTTATCCGGACAGGGGTTGGAGACCCAGTACTTC
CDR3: CASSLSGQGLETQYF

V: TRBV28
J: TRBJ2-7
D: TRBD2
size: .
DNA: TGTGCCAGCAGTCTGACTAGCGTAAGCTCCTACGAGCAGTACTTC
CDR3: CASSLTSVSSYEQYF

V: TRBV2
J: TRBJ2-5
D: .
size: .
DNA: TGTGCCAGCAGCGGGGGGCGCCCAGGAGAGACCCAGTACTTC
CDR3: CASSGGRPGETQYF

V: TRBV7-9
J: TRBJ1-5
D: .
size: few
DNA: TGTGCCAGCAGCCCCGAGGGCGGCAGGGCAAGGAATCAGCCCCAGCATTTT
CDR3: CASSPEGGRARNQPQHF

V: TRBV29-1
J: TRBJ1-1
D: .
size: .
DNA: TGCAGCGTTGAGCCTAATGAGAACACTGAAGCTTTCTTT
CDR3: CSVEPNENTEAFF

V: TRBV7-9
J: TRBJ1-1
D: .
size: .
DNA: TGTGCCAGCAGCCAATTCTCGGGGGCTGAAGCTTTCTTT
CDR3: CASSQFSGAEAFF

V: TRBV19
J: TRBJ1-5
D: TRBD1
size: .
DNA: TGTGCCAGTAGTACCGGACAGGGTGTTCATCAGCCCCAGCATTTT
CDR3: CASSTGQGVHQPQHF

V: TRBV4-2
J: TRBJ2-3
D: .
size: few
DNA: TGTGCCAGCAGCCAAGATCGAAACGGGATGTCAGATACGCAGTATTTT
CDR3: CASSQDRNGMSDTQYF

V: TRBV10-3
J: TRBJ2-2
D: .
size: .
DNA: TGTGCCAGTAAACAGGGCCCGGCCGGGGAGCTGTTTTTT
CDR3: CASKQGPAGELFF

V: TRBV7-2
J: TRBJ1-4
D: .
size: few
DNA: TGTGCCAGCAGCTCCGGGACGCAAAATGAAAAACTGTTTTTT
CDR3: CASSSGTQNEKLFF

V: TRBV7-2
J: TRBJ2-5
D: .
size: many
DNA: TGTGCCACCCCCAGGGATGGAGGGACCCAGTACTTC
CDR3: CATPRDGGTQYF

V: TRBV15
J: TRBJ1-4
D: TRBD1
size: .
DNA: TGTGCCACCAGCAGAGGAGACAGGGCCAATGAAAAACTGTTTTTT
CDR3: CATSRGDRANEKLFF

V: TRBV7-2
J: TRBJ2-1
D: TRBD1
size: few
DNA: TGTGCCAGCAGCTTAGTGGGGACAGGGGTAAACAATGAGCAGTTCTTC
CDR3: CASSLVGTGVNNEQFF

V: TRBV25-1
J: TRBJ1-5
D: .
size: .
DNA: TGTGCCAGCAGTGACGGCGGTCAGCCCCAGCATTTT
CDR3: CASSDGGQPQHF

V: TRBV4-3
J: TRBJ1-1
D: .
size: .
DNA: TGCGCCAGCAGCCAGCAAATGAACACTGAAGCTTTCTTT
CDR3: CASSQQMNTEAFF

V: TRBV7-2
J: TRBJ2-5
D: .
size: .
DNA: TGTGCCAGCAGCCCCAAGTCAGAGACCCAGTACTTC
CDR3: CASSPKSETQYF

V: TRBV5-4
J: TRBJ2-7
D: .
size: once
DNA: TGTGCCAGCAGCGCTAAGGATTCCTACGAGCAGTACTTC
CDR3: CASSAKDSYEQYF

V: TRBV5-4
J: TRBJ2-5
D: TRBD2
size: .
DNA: TGTGCCAGCAGAAAACTAGCGGGAGGTGGGGGGAGCCAAGAGACCCAGTACTTC
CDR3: CASRKLAGGGGSQETQYF

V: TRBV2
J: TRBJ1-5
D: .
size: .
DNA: TGTGCCAGCAGTGAGATTGTCCCAGGGAGCCAGCCCCAGCATTTT
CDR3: CASSEIVPGSQPQHF

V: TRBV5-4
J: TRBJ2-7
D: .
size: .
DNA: TGTGCCAGCAGCTTGGACGGTGGCGGCCTCTACGAGCAGTACTTC
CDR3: CASSLDGGGLYEQYF

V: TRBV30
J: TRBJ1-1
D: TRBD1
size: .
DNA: TGTGCCTGGAGTTGGACAGGGAACACTGAAGCTTTCTTT
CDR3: CAWSWTGNTEAFF

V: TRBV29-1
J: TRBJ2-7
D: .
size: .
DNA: TGCAGCGCCCGTGCCCAAGGGGGAAGCTACGAGCAGTACTTC
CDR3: CSARAQGGSYEQYF

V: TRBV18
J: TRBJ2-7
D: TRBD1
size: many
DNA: TGTGCCAGCTCGGGACAGGGCCTCGAGCAGTACTTC
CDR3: CASSGQGLEQYF

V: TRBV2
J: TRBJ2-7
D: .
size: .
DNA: TGTGCCAGCAAGCTAGAGGGCTACGAGCAGTACTTC
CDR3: CASKLEGYEQYF

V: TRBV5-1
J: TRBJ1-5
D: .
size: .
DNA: TGCGCCAGCAGCTGGGGTGGACAGCCCAATCAGCCCCAGCATTTT
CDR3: CASSWGGQPNQPQHF

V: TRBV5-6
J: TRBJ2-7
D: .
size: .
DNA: TGTGCCAGCAGCTTTCTTGCGATAACCTACGAGCAGTACTTC
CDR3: CASSFLAITYEQYF

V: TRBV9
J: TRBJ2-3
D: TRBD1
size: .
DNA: TGTGCCAGCAGCATCGGGGACAGGGGAAGGAGGGCCACAGATACGCAGTATTTT
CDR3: CASSIGDRGRRATDTQYF

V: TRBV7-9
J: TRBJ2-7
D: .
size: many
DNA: TGTGCCAGCAGCTCCATTTTCGGAGGCTACGAGCAGTACTTC
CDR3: CASSSIFGGYEQYF

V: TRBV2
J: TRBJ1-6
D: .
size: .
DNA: TGTGCCAGCAGTGAAAGGCCAGGGAACAATTCACCCCTCCACTTT
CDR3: CASSERPGNNSPLHF

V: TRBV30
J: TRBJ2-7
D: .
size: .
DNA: TGTGTACTGGGGGACGAGGACTACGAGCAGTACTTC
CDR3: CVLGDEDYEQYF

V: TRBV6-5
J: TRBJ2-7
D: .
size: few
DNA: TGTGCCAGCAGTTACTCGGGGGGGGCGCTTAGCGAGCAGTACTTC
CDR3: CASSYSGGALSEQYF

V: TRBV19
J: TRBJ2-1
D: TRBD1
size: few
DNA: TGTGCCAGTAGTACCCAAGGACAGGGCAGTGAGCAGTTCTTC
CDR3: CASSTQGQGSEQFF

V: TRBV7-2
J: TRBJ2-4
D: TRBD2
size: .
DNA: TGTGCCAGCAGATTAGCGGGAGGGTGGGACATTCAGTACTTC
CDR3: CASRLAGGWDIQYF

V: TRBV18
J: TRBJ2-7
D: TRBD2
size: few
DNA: TGTGCCAGCTCACCTCCCGGGACTAGTCGGAACGAGCAGTACTTC
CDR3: CASSPPGTSRNEQYF

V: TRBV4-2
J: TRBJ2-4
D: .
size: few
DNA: TGTGCCAGCAGCCACAGTCACAGGGCGCTTGAAGTAACCTTTCAGTACTTC
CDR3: CASSHSHRALEVTFQYF

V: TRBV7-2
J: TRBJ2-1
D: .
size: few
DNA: TGTGCCAGCAGCTTCGGGCAAAGCTCCTACAATGAGCAGTTCTTC
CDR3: CASSFGQSSYNEQFF

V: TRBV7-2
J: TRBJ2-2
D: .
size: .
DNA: TGTGCCAGCACGGTTGCTAGAGAGCCGAACACCGGGGAGCTGTTTTTT
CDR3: CASTVAREPNTGELFF

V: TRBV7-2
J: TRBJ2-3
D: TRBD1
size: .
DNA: TGTGCCAGCAGGCTACAGGGGTTGAGCACAGATACGCAGTATTTT
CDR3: CASRLQGLSTDTQYF

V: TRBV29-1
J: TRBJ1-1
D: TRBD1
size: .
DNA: TGCAGCGTTGCCAAGGGACAGGGGAGGACTGAAGCTTTCTTT
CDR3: CSVAKGQGRTEAFF

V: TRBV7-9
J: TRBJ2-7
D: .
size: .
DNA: TGTGCCAGCAGCGCTCAGGACCGGATTCCCTACGAGCAGTACTTC
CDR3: CASSAQDRIPYEQYF

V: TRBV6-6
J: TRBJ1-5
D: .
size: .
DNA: TGTGCCAGCAGTTACGGGACAAGGGAGTGGCCCCAGCATTTT
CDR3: CASSYGTREWPQHF

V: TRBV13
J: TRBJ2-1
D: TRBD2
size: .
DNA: TGTGCCAGCAGCTCAAACCGGGACTACCTCTACAATGAGCAGTTCTTC
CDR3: CASSSNRDYLYNEQFF

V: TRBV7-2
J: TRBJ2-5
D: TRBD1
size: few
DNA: TGTGCCAGCAGCCCCGCGGACAGGAGAGAGACCCAGTACTTC
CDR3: CASSPADRRETQYF

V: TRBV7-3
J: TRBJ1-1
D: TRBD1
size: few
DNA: TGTGCCAGCAGCTGGGACAGTATAAACACTGAAGCTTTCTTT
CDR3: CASSWDSINTEAFF

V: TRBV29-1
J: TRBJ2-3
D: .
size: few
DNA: TGCAGCGTTGTCGCAGACAGCACAGATACGCAGTATTTT
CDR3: CSVVADSTDTQYF

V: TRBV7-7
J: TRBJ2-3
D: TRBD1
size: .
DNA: TGTGCTAGCAGCTCCGGGACAGGGGTAACAGATACGCAGTATTTT
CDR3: CASSSGTGVTDTQYF

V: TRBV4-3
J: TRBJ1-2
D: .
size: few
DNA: TGCGCCAGCAGCCAAGCAGGGATAGTGAGGGGCTACACCTTC
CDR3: CASSQAGIVRGYTF

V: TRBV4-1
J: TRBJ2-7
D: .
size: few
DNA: TGTGCCAGCAGCCAAGATAGGGCCTACGAGCAGTACTTC
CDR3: CASSQDRAYEQYF